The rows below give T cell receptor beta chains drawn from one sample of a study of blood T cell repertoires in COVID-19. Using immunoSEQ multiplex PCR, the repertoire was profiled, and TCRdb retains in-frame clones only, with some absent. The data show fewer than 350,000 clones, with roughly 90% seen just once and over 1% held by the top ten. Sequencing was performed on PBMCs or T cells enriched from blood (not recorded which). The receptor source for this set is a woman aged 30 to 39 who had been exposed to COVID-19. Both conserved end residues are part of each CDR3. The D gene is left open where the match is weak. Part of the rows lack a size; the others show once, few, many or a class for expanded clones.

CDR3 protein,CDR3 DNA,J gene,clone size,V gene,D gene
CASSLQYEQYF,TGTGCCAGCAGCTTACAGTACGAGCAGTACTTC,TRBJ2-7,once,TRBV13,-
CASRTLAGVGGEQFF,TGTGCCAGCCGAACCCTAGCGGGAGTCGGTGGTGAGCAGTTCTTC,TRBJ2-1,-,TRBV7-9,TRBD2
CASTPRQGESPLHF,TGTGCCAGCACACCAAGACAGGGCGAATCACCCCTCCACTTT,TRBJ1-6,-,TRBV3-1/TRBV3-2,TRBD1
CASSLWQANPGELFF,TGCGCCAGCAGCTTGTGGCAGGCGAATCCCGGGGAGCTGTTTTTT,TRBJ2-2,-,TRBV5-1,-
CASSLVGAGLLNEKLFF,TGCGCCAGCAGCTTGGTGGGGGCAGGGTTGCTTAACGAAAAACTGTTTTTT,TRBJ1-4,-,TRBV5-1,-
CASSQGTGVGNTIYF,TGTGCCAGCAGCCAAGGGACGGGGGTAGGGAACACCATATATTTT,TRBJ1-3,-,TRBV3-1/TRBV3-2,-
CASRMAEENSPLHF,TGTGCCAGCAGGATGGCGGAAGAGAATTCACCCCTCCACTTT,TRBJ1-6,few,TRBV28,-
CASSLSWREGSYTQYF,TGTGCCAGCAGTTTATCTTGGCGGGAGGGTTCATATACGCAGTATTTT,TRBJ2-3,-,TRBV27,TRBD2
CASSSQRGDNEQFF,TGCGCCAGCAGCTCGCAGCGGGGGGACAATGAGCAGTTCTTC,TRBJ2-1,-,TRBV5-1,TRBD2
CASTTGAHEQFF,TGTGCCAGCACCACTGGGGCCCATGAGCAGTTCTTC,TRBJ2-1,-,TRBV3-1/TRBV3-2,-
CASSPDTRSRAQYF,TGTGCCAGCAGCCCGGACACCCGGTCCAGGGCCCAGTACTTC,TRBJ2-5,-,TRBV6-5,-
CASTPRVNQPQHF,TGCGCCAGCACCCCCCGTGTCAATCAGCCCCAGCATTTT,TRBJ1-5,-,TRBV10-2,-
CASSWTGPDQFF,TGTGCCAGCAGCTGGACAGGTCCCGACCAGTTCTTC,TRBJ2-1,-,TRBV7-9,TRBD1
CASSFGGNTDTQYF,TGTGCCAGCAGTTTCGGCGGAAACACAGATACGCAGTATTTT,TRBJ2-3,-,TRBV27,-
CASSAGALAPGGYTF,TGTGCCAGCAGCGCCGGAGCTCTAGCTCCGGGGGGCTACACCTTC,TRBJ1-2,-,TRBV9,-
CASSLRAGGISYNEQFF,TGTGCCAGCAGCCTCCGTGCGGGAGGTATTTCCTACAATGAGCAGTTCTTC,TRBJ2-1,once,TRBV7-3,TRBD2